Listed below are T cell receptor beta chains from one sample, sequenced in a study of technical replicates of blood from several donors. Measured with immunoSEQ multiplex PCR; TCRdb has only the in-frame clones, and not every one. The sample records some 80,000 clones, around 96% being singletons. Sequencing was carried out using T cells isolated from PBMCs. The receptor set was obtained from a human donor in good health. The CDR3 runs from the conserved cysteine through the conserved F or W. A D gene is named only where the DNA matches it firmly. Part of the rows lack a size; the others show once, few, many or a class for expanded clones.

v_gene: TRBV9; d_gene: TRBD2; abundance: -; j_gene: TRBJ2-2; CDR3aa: CASSVGNSGRPGELFF; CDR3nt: TGTGCCAGCAGCGTAGGAAATAGCGGGCGGCCCGGGGAGCTGTTTTTT
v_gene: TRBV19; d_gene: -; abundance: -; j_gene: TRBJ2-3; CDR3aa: CASSIGGIDTQYF; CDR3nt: TGTGCCAGTAGTATAGGGGGCATAGATACGCAGTATTTT
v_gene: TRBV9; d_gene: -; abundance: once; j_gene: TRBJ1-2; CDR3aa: CASSDLRGYTF; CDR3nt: TGTGCCAGCAGCGACCTCCGGGGCTACACCTTC
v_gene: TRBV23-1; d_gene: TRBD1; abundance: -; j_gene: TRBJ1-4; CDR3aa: CASSLTGVEGLLVKLFF; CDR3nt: TGCGCCAGCAGTCTCACAGGGGTTGAGGGATTGTTGGTAAAACTGTTTTTT
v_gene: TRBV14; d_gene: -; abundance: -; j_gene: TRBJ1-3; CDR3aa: CASSHIYSGNTIYF; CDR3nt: TGTGCCAGCAGCCATATCTACTCTGGAAACACCATATATTTT
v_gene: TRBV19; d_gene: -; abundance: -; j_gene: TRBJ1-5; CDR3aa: CAEPQRRGIYNQPQHF; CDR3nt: TGTGCCGAACCGCAAAGGCGGGGGATTTACAATCAGCCCCAGCATTTT
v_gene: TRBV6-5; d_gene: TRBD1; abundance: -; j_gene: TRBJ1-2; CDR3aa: CASSRTGGGYTF; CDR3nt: TGTGCCAGCAGTCGGACAGGGGGCGGCTACACCTTC
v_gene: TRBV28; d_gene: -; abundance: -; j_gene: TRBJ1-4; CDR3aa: CASSPTGSNEKLFF; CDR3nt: TGTGCCAGCAGTCCGACAGGTTCTAATGAAAAACTGTTTTTT
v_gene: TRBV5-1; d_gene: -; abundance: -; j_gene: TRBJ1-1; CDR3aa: CASSFGETEAFF; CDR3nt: TGCGCCAGCAGCTTCGGGGAGACTGAAGCTTTCTTT
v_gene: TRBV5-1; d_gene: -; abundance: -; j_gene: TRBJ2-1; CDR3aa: CASSLPTPGDEQFF; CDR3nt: TGCGCCAGCAGCTTGCCGACTCCAGGGGATGAGCAGTTCTTC
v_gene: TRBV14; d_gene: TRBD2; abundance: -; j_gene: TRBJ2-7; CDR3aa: CASSQEREEGEQYF; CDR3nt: TGTGCCAGCAGCCAAGAGCGGGAGGAAGGCGAGCAGTACTTC
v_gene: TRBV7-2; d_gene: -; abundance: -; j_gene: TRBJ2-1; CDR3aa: CASSLVGSSYNEQFF; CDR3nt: TGTGCCAGCAGCTTAGTGGGCAGCTCCTACAATGAGCAGTTCTTC
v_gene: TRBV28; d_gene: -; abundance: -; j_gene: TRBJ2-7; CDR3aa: CASSLKAGQGGYEQYF; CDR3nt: TGTGCCAGCAGTTTAAAGGCTGGGCAGGGAGGTTACGAGCAGTACTTC
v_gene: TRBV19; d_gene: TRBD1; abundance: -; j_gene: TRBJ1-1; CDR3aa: CASSIQGATEAFF; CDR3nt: TGTGCCAGTAGTATTCAGGGGGCCACTGAAGCTTTCTTT